Each of the 10 T cell receptor beta chains below was sequenced from the same sample in a study of a mutant IDH1 vaccine in newly diagnosed glioma. The method was immunoSEQ multiplex PCR; TCRdb's version includes in-frame clones alone and lacks a portion of them. The sample shows tens of thousands of clones, just over 90% of them seen only once. The time point denotes: baseline, week 1 (first vaccination visit). Treatment: pre-vaccination baseline after standard-of-care therapy. Sequenced here: PBMCs, sampled from a glioma patient treated with radiotherapy, temozolomide or both. These receptors were taken from a man aged 35-49 years with glioma.

The chain joins TRBV27 to TRBJ1-1, with D perhaps TRBD1 (6 bases). This CDR3 is built from 15 residues. Germline loops: CDR1 MNHEY, CDR2 SMNVEV (reference sequence). Between the trimmed V and J ends, which lost 1 base and 4 bases, there was a span of 13 bases. The DNA of the CDR3 is TGTGCCAGCAGTTTATACTCAGGGGCGGGCACTGAAGCTTTCTTT. It yields the protein CASSLYSGAGTEAFF.

CDR3 nucleotides: TGCGCCAGCAGCTTGGGGGTTCTAGCGGAATCCTACAATGAGCAGTTCTTC. Amino acids: CASSLGVLAESYNEQFF. This chain uses TRBV5-1 with TRBJ2-1; 7 bases match TRBD2. This CDR3 is built from 17 residues. The V and J ends lost 0 bases and 1 base, in that order; junction bases with no gene match: 7. Germline V gives CDR1 SGHRS, CDR2 YFSETQ.

V gene TRBV7-9 combines with J gene TRBJ1-6; no reliable D call. Germline V lookup: CDR1 SEHNR, CDR2 FQNEAQ (reference sequence). The germline V and J ends were trimmed by 1 base and 3 bases, with 7 bases remaining between them. The CDR3 is 15 amino acids. CDR3 sequence (DNA): TGTGCCAGCAGCTTAGTTGCGAACTATAATTCACCCCTCCACTTT. Amino acids: CASSLVANYNSPLHF.

The rearrangement joins TRBV18 to TRBJ2-2, with D possibly being TRBD2 (5 bases). CDR3 size: 19 residues. V gave up 2 bases and J gave up 4 bases, with 23 bases separating them. Germline loops: CDR1 KGHSH, CDR2 LQKENI. CDR3 residues: CASSPGAYETPRGTGELFF. As DNA, the CDR3 is TGTGCCAGCTCACCAGGCGCTTACGAAACTCCTCGGGGCACCGGGGAGCTGTTTTTT.

The V gene is TRBV7-9, the J gene TRBJ2-1; D is tentatively TRBD1 or TRBD2 (7 bases each). The V gene lost 4 bases and the J gene lost 1 base, with 11 bases spanning the gap. The CDR3 length is 15 residues. CDR1 and CDR2 (germline): SEHNR, FQNEAQ (reference sequence). This CDR3 reads CASSSGGGSYNEQFF. The DNA for the CDR3 is TGTGCCAGCAGCTCAGGGGGAGGGTCCTACAATGAGCAGTTCTTC.

J is TRBJ1-2 and V is TRBV15; D ambiguous. Trimming removed 8 bases at V and 2 bases at J, with 6 bases between. CDR1 is LNHNV and CDR2 is YYDKDF in the germline V gene (reference sequence). The length of the CDR3 is 11 residues. In nucleotides, the CDR3 is TGTGCCACCTGTCACAACTATGGCTACACCTTC. This sequence encodes CATCHNYGYTF. The full variable domain, rest sourced from reference TRBV15 and TRBJ1-2, is DAMVIQNPRYQVTQFGKPVTLSCSQTLNHNVMYWYQQKSSQAPKLLFHYYDKDFNNEADTPDNFQSRRPNTSFCFLDIRSPGLGDTAMYLCATCHNYGYTFGSGTRLTVV.

A few counts support this clone. The rearrangement links TRBV7-6 to TRBJ1-3, with TRBD1 as a possible D gene (5 bases). The length of the CDR3 is 11 residues. Germline loops: CDR1 SGHVS, CDR2 FNYEAQ. Trimming pared 4 bases from V and 11 bases from J, leaving 9 bases between. Here the CDR3 DNA reads TGTGCCAGCAGCTCCCTGGGGGCCATATATTTT. This sequence encodes CASSSLGAIYF.

The CDR3: CASNPGTDYGYTF. The CDR3 bases are TGTGCCAGCAATCCCGGGACCGACTATGGCTACACCTTC. V is TRBV7-9 and J is TRBJ1-2, with a possible D match to TRBD1 (5 bases). V lost 7 bases, J lost 3 bases, and 12 bases lay in between. CDR1 and CDR2 (germline): SEHNR, FQNEAQ (reference sequence). The CDR3 is made up of 13 amino acids.

The rearrangement links TRBV6-1 to TRBJ2-7, with 9 bases lining up with TRBD2. Looked up from germline, CDR1 is MNHNS and CDR2 is SASEGT. This CDR3 contains 15 residues. V lost 6 bases, J lost 1 base, and 7 bases stayed unmatched. The CDR3, as DNA: TGTGCCAGCAGCGCAACTAGCGGGTCTTCCTACGAGCAGTACTTC. Its translation: CASSATSGSSYEQYF.

The rearrangement joins TRBV11-2 to TRBJ2-5; D call uncertain. Germline values: CDR1 SGHAT, CDR2 FQNNGV. Trimming stripped 0 bases from V and 5 bases from J, with 4 bases between. The CDR3 runs to 12 residues. The CDR3 DNA is TGTGCCAGCAGCTTAGAGGGGGAGACCCAGTACTTC. Translation gives CASSLEGETQYF.